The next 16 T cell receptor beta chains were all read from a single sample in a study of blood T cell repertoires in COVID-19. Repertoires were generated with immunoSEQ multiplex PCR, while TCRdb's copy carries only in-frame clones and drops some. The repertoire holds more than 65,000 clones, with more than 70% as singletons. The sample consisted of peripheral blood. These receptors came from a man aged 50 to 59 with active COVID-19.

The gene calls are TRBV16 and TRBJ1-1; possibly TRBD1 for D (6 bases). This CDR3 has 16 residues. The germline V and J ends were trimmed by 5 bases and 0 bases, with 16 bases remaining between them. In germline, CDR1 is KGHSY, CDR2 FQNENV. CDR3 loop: CASSRTRGAMNTEAFF. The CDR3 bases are TGTGCCAGCAGCAGGACACGGGGGGCAATGAACACTGAAGCTTTCTTT.

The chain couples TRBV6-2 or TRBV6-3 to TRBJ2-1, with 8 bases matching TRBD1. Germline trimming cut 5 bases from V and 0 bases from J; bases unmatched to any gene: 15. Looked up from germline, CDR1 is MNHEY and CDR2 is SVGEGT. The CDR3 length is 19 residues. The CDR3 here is CASSGQGGLFTSSYNEQFF. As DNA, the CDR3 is TGTGCCAGCAGTGGACAGGGAGGACTCTTTACGAGCTCCTACAATGAGCAGTTCTTC.

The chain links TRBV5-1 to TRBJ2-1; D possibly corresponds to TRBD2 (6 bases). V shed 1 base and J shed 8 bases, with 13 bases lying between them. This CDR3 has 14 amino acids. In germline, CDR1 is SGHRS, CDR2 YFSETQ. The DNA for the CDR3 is TGCGCCAGCAGCTTGTCCGGCGGGGCTTATGAGCAGTTCTTC. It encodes CASSLSGGAYEQFF. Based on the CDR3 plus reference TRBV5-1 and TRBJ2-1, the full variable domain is KAGVTQTPRYLIKTRGQQVTLSCSPISGHRSVSWYQQTPGQGLQFLFEYFSETQRNKGNFPGRFSGRQFSNSRSEMNVSTLELGDSALYLCASSLSGGAYEQFFGPGTRLTVL.

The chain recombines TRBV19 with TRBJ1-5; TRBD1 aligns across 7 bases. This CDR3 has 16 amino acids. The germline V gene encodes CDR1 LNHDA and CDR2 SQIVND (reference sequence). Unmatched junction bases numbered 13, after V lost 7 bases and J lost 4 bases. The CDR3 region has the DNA TGTGCCAGTAAATGGACAGGTGGTCGGAGGAATCAGCCCCAGCATTTT. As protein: CASKWTGGRRNQPQHF.

CDR3 protein: CASSLGGQQANYGYTF. CDR3 coding DNA: TGTGCCAGCAGTTTAGGGGGACAGCAGGCTAACTATGGCTACACCTTC. V and J are TRBV28 and TRBJ1-2; 7 nucleotides match TRBD1. Germline assignment: CDR1 MDHEN and CDR2 SYDVKM. Trimming cost V 2 bases and J 0 bases; bases outside gene matches: 6. This CDR3 is 16 amino acids long.

CDR3 loop: CASSEQGRGNNSPLHF. The DNA for the CDR3 is TGTGCCAGCAGTGAGCAGGGGAGAGGGAACAATTCACCCCTCCACTTT. V and J are TRBV6-1 and TRBJ1-6, with a possible D match to TRBD1 (6 bases). V lost 3 bases to trimming and J lost 7 bases, with 16 bases between them. CDR3 length: 16 amino acids. The germline V gene has CDR1 MNHNS and CDR2 SASEGT.

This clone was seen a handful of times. This CDR3 is CASSFLAAGNTIYF. The CDR3 coding sequence is TGTGCCAGCAGCTTTCTAGCTGCTGGAAACACCATATATTTT. The chain combines TRBV7-2 with TRBJ1-3, with D hard to call. V was trimmed by 3 bases and J by 2 bases, leaving 8 bases between them. CDR3 length: 14 residues. Germline V gene sequence: CDR1 SGHTA, CDR2 FQGNSA.

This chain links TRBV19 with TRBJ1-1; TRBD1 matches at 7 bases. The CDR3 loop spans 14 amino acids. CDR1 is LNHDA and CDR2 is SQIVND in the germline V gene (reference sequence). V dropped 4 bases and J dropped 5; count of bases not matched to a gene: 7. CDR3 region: CASSRQGSRTEAFF. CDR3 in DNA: TGTGCCAGTAGTAGACAGGGCTCAAGGACTGAAGCTTTCTTT.

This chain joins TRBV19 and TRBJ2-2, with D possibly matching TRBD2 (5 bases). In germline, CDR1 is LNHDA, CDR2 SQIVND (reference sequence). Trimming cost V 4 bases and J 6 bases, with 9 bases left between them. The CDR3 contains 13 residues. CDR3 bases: TGTGCCAGTAGTAAACTAGTAGCCGGGGAGCTGTTTTTT. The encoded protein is CASSKLVAGELFF. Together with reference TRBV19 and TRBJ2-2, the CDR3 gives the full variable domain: DGGITQSPKYLFRKEGQNVTLSCEQNLNHDAMYWYRQDPGQGLRLIYYSQIVNDFQKGDIAEGYSVSREKKESFPLTVTSAQKNPTAFYLCASSKLVAGELFFGEGSRLTVL.

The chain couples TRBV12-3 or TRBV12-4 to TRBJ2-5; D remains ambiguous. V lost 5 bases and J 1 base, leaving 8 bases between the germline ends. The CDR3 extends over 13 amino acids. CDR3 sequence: CASSRRVQETQYF. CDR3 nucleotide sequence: TGTGCCAGCAGTAGACGGGTCCAAGAGACCCAGTACTTC.

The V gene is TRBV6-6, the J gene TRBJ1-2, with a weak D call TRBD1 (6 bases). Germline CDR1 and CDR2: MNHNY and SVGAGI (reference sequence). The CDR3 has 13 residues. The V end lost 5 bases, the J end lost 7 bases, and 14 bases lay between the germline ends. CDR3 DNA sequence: TGTGCCAGCAGTCAAAACAGGGAGACTGGCTACACCTTC. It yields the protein CASSQNRETGYTF.

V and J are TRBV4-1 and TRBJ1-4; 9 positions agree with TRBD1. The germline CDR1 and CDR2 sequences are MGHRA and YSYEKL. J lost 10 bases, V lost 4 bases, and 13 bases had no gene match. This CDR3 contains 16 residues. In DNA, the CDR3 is TGCGCCAGCAGCCTAGTTTTCAAGGACAGGGGACGAAAACTGTTTTTT. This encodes CASSLVFKDRGRKLFF.

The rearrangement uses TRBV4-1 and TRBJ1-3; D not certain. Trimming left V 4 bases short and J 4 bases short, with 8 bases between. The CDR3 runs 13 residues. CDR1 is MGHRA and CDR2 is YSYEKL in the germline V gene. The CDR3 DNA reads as TGCGCCAGCAGCCGGCTCCAAGGAAACACCATATATTTT. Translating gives CASSRLQGNTIYF.

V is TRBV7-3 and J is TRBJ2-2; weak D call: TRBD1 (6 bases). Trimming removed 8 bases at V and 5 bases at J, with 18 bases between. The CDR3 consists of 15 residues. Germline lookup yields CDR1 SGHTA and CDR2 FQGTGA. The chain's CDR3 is CASRPQGLVTGELFF. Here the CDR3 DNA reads TGTGCCAGCCGTCCCCAGGGGTTGGTAACCGGGGAGCTGTTTTTT.

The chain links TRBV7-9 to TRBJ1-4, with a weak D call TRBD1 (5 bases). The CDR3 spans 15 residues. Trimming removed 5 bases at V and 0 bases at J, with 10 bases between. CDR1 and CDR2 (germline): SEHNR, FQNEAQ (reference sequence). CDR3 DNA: TGTGCCAGCAGCCCTAGGGGAACAACTAATGAAAAACTGTTTTTT. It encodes CASSPRGTTNEKLFF.

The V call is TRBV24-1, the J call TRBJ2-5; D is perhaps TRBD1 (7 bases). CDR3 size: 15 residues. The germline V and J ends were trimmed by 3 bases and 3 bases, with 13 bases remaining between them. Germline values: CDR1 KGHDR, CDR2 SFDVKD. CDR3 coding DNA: TGTGCCACCAGTGATCTAGGAGGGGGCAAAGAGACCCAGTACTTC. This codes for CATSDLGGGKETQYF.